This T cell receptor beta chain was sequenced in a study of glioma-infiltrating T cells. Study-level background: Presurgical dexamethasone in glioma patients lasted six or fewer days. Whole-study results and caveats: A blood CDR3 motif signature was depleted in highly divergent patients. CDR3 overlap between tissue and blood was very small.

TCR alpha and beta CDR3 regions were amplified from RNA using iRepertoire nested multiplex PCR. TCRdb re-derived calls from the multiplex PCR reads in MiXCR, one entry per CDR3 protein. The sample consists of 300,000 to 450,000 distinct CDR3 sequences, 41% of them appearing once. The germline CDR1 and CDR2 sequences are MNHNS and SASEGT. The J segment lost 5 bases and the V segment lost 5 bases, leaving 3 bases of the junction unmatched. The CDR3 is made up of 13 amino acids. This clonotype has a single count. Its antigen is still unknown. A much more abundant neighbour one base away suggests this may be a read error. Since no conserved phenylalanine or tryptophan closes the CDR3, a read error is the likely cause.

This TCR came from a human donor with low-grade glioma or glioblastoma, undergoing nonglioma brain surgery, or in good health (not recorded which). V gene TRBV6-1 combines with J gene TRBJ1-1; 9 bases fit TRBD1. Sequencing was done on a sample of glioma tissue, nonneoplastic brain tissue, or PBMCs (not recorded which). CDR3 bases: TGTGCCAGCAGTTATGGACAGGGGACTGAAGCTTTCCTT. Its translation: CASSYGQGTEAFL.